This T cell receptor beta chain is drawn from a study of graft-versus-host responses after intestinal transplantation. Across the whole study: The transplants performed in recipients were multivisceral, liver-intestinal, or isolated intestinal. Induction with anti-thymocyte globulin, then tacrolimus and steroids for about 3 years, was given to all recipients.

Findings of the study overall: Within the allografts of patients who had graft-donor T cell macrochimerism, graft-versus-host to host-versus-graft clonal ratios were high. Analysis identified GvH clones in recipient marrow, with some appearing first in ileum or blood.

Comments on this clone: Its antigen is as yet unknown. Distinct nucleotide sequences in the sample also encode this CDR3.

Trimming took 6 bases from V and 2 from J; bases not matched to a gene: 4. Germline V lookup: CDR1 LNHDA, CDR2 SQIVND (reference sequence). The CDR3 contains 14 residues. Some clones are missing from TCRdb's copy, which holds only in-frame ones; the method was immunoSEQ multiplex PCR. The sample holds over 85,000 clones, approximately 92% seen once. This chain links TRBV19 with TRBJ2-7; 10 bases fit TRBD1. The origin of this receptor is a human donor who received an intestinal transplant. The starting material was unstimulated CD8+ T cells sorted from spleen or lymph node cells, obtained before intestinal transplant. The CDR3 region is CASSTGTGAYEQYF. The CDR3 bases are TGTGCCAGTAGCACCGGGACAGGGGCCTACGAGCAGTACTTC.